This T cell receptor beta chain was recorded in a study of a mutant IDH1 vaccine in newly diagnosed glioma. Study in general: Beginning 4-6 weeks after radiotherapy alone, or with temozolomide cycles, vaccination took place. Patients were pretreated with radiotherapy, temozolomide, or both, mostly both.

The CDR3 runs 14 residues. Trimming took 5 bases from V and 2 from J; bases not matched to a gene: 6. Germline CDR1 and CDR2: LNHDA and SQIVND (reference sequence). Repertoires were generated with immunoSEQ multiplex PCR, while TCRdb's copy carries only in-frame clones and drops some. The sample includes around 39,000 clones, about four fifths seen only once; the top ten take 2% to 3%. Concerning this clone itself: Its antigen is not known.

General study results and limits: Pseudoprogression appears to have had no connection to changes in top peripheral T cell clonotypes.

Time point denoted: week 23, last vaccination. All doses held 300 ug of mutant IDH1 20-mer peptide, with topical imiquimod. This chain uses TRBV19 with TRBJ2-7, with 7 bases fitting TRBD2. The TCR originated in a woman in her late teens or twenties with glioma. Some clones in this sample may be carry-over from other donors' samples. The material was PBMCs, obtained from a glioma patient whose treatment included an IDH1 peptide vaccine. Here the CDR3 DNA reads TGTGCCAGTAGTGCCCGACTAGCCCCCTACGAGCAGTACTTC. It specifies CASSARLAPYEQYF.